What follows describes a single T cell receptor beta chain. Original processing methods: Amplification of reference gene primers was used by the study to estimate nucleated cell counts. Assay used: immunoSEQ multiplex PCR; TCRdb lists only in-frame clones, some missing. V and J calls and clone size are as listed in that table; D and trimming were resolved from the DNA. Of some 250,000 clones listed, approximately 87% are singletons. This CDR3 contains 13 residues. The V gene lost 3 bases and the J gene lost 3 bases, with 8 bases spanning the gap. These data are taken from a study of blood T cell repertoires in COVID-19. Study-wide background: Sites across the United States, Italy and Spain contributed samples from acute and convalescent COVID-19. The cDNA or gDNA used as material had been derived from T cells, B-cell-depleted T cells, or PBMCs.

This sequence was found in a man in his 60s with acute or convalescent COVID-19. What was sequenced was peripheral blood. V and J are TRBV12-3 or TRBV12-4 and TRBJ1-2, with TRBD1 as a possible D gene (6 bases). The CDR3 DNA reads as TGTGCCAGCAGTTTCGGACAGTACTATGGCTACACCTTC. As protein: CASSFGQYYGYTF.